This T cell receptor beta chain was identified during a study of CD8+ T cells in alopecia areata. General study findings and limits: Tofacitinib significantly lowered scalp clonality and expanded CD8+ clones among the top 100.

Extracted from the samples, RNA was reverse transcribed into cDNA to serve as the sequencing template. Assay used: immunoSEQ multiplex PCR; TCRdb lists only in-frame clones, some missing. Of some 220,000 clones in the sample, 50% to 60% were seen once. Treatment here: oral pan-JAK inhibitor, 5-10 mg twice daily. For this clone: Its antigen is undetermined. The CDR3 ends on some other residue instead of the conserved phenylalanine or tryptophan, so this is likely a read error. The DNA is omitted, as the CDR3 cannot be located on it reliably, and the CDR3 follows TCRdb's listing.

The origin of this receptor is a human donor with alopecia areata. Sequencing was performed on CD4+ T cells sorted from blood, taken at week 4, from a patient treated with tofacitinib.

The CDR3 spells CASSLDGQFAVDI. The genes are TRBV5-1 and TRBJ1-1; the table names TRBD1, a call not compared with the DNA. Germline V lookup: CDR1 SGHRS, CDR2 YFSETQ. The CDR3 is 13 residues long, ends included.